These 21 T cell receptor beta chains came from one sample sequenced in a study of cytomegalovirus exposure and HLA in healthy donors. PCR was performed using 60 Vbeta and 13 Jbeta primers. Produced via immunoSEQ multiplex PCR; TCRdb's table is partial and in-frame only. The data contain approximately 120,000 clones, more than 60% of them seen just once; the ten biggest clones take up 2% to 3%. The sample consisted of PBMCs. The source of these receptors is a female donor in good health and CMV-seronegative.

The rearrangement links TRBV7-6 to TRBJ1-1; 7 bases fit TRBD1. The germline CDR1 and CDR2 sequences are SGHVS and FNYEAQ. The trim removed 5 bases at V and 0 bases at J, leaving 9 bases unmatched. This CDR3 contains 16 residues. The DNA of the CDR3 is TGTGCCAGCAGCCTATCCTCGACAGGGATGAACACTGAAGCTTTCTTT. Translation: CASSLSSTGMNTEAFF.

The rearrangement joins TRBV2 to TRBJ1-2; 7 bases line up with TRBD1. V was clipped by 5 bases and J by 6 bases; unmatched bases: 9. Per germline, CDR1 SNHLY and CDR2 FYNNEI. The CDR3 sequence is 14 residues long. CDR3 bases: TGTGCCAGCAGTTCCGTACAGGGGTCGGATGGCTACACCTTC. Translating gives CASSSVQGSDGYTF.

The DNA of the CDR3 is TGTGCCAGCAGTTACTCCCTGACAGGGCCGCACGAGCAGTACTTC. Protein: CASSYSLTGPHEQYF. The chain carries TRBV6-5 and TRBJ2-7, with TRBD1 identical over 7 bases. V shed 0 bases and J 5 bases; nucleotides not matched to a gene: 7. There are 15 residues in the CDR3. Germline CDR1 is MNHEY and CDR2 is SVGAGI.

This chain links TRBV12-5 with TRBJ2-5; 7 bases fit TRBD1. This CDR3 has 16 amino acids. Germline CDR1 LGHNT, CDR2 FRNRAP. J was trimmed by 1 base and V by 0 bases; bases with no gene match: 5. DNA for the CDR3: TGTGCTAGTGGTTTGGTCCCGAGGGACAGCCAAGAGACCCAGTACTTC. Protein product: CASGLVPRDSQETQYF.

This clone has only one observation. This sequence joins TRBV11-2 and TRBJ2-1, with TRBD1 matching over 7 bases. With V trimmed by 1 base and J by 5 bases, 11 bases remained unmatched. This CDR3 comprises 17 residues. The germline CDR1 and CDR2 sequences are SGHAT and FQNNGV. The CDR3 bases are TGTGCCAGCAGCTTAGTGGGGAGACAGGGTTTGAACAATGAGCAGTTCTTC. It encodes CASSLVGRQGLNNEQFF.

The genes are TRBV7-8 and TRBJ1-1, with 9 bases identical to TRBD1. From germline, CDR1 is SGHVS and CDR2 FQNEAQ. V lost 5 bases and J lost 6; bases outside the gene matches: 4. The CDR3 is 13 amino acids. The CDR3 region has the DNA TGTGCCAGCAGCCCGGGACAGGGCGCTGAAGCTTTCTTT. Its translation: CASSPGQGAEAFF.

The gene calls are TRBV2 and TRBJ2-2, with a tentative D call TRBD2 (6 bases). Trimming cost V 2 bases and J 4 bases, with 11 bases left between them. The CDR3 has 15 residues. The germline gives CDR1 SNHLY, CDR2 FYNNEI. DNA of the CDR3: TGTGCCAGCAGTGAACTACTAGCTACCACCGGGGAGCTGTTTTTT. This translates into CASSELLATTGELFF.

Written as DNA, the CDR3 is TGTGCCAGCAGCGCGGGACTAGCGGGGGACTACGAGCAGTACTTC. This encodes CASSAGLAGDYEQYF. The V call is TRBV9, the J call TRBJ2-5; the match to TRBD2 covers 14 bases. Matching the DNA end better, TRBJ2-7 makes the J call doubtful. CDR1 SGDLS and CDR2 YYNGEE come from the germline V gene. This CDR3 is built from 15 residues.

The chain carries TRBV5-5 and TRBJ2-5; TRBD2 matches 8 bases. The CDR3 spans 16 residues. Looked up from germline, CDR1 is SGHKS and CDR2 is YYEKEE (reference sequence). V shed 4 bases and J 3 bases; nucleotides not matched to a gene: 11. CDR3 in DNA: TGTGCCAGCAGCCAAATACCGGGACTAGGGAAAGAGACCCAGTACTTC. Its protein is CASSQIPGLGKETQYF.

The gene calls are TRBV19 and TRBJ1-1; weak D call: TRBD1 (5 bases). Trimming took off 2 bases at V and 0 bases at J, with 13 bases between the two ends. There are 16 residues in the CDR3. The germline V gene encodes CDR1 LNHDA and CDR2 SQIVND (reference sequence). The CDR3 DNA reads as TGTGCCAGTAGTATACCTCCCGACAGAATGAACACTGAAGCTTTCTTT. It codes for CASSIPPDRMNTEAFF.

This clone has a handful of counts. CDR3 residues: CASSLAPSGSYEQYF. The CDR3 DNA follows: TGTGCCAGCAGCTTGGCCCCTAGCGGCTCCTACGAGCAGTACTTC. This chain uses TRBV5-5 with TRBJ2-7; 7 nucleotides align to TRBD2. The germline V gene has CDR1 SGHKS and CDR2 YYEKEE (reference sequence). Losses at the gene ends were 0 bases for V and 0 bases for J; bases not matched to a gene: 3. This CDR3 contains 15 residues.

The chain links TRBV9 to TRBJ2-1; TRBD2 matches at 13 bases. The V gene's germline CDR1 is SGDLS and CDR2 YYNGEE. The CDR3 extends over 16 amino acids. V shed 4 bases, J shed 6 bases, and the junction held 7 bases outside the gene matches. The CDR3 nucleotides read TGTGCCAGCAGCCCCCATACTAGCGGGGGGGCCAATGAGCAGTTCTTC. Encoded protein: CASSPHTSGGANEQFF.

This clone was counted only a few times. The chain uses TRBV2 and TRBJ1-5; 7 nucleotides match TRBD1. The CDR3 covers 13 residues. Germline CDR1 SNHLY, CDR2 FYNNEI. Trimming at V came to 8 bases and at J to 8 bases, leaving 9 bases not matched to a gene. CDR3 nucleotides: TGTGCCAGCGGGGACAGCCCCTCGAAGCCCCAGCATTTT. It specifies CASGDSPSKPQHF.

J is TRBJ1-1 and V is TRBV7-9; D is perhaps TRBD1 (6 bases). V was pared by 6 bases and J by 11 bases, with 13 bases between. This CDR3 has 11 amino acids. Germline CDR1 is SEHNR and CDR2 is FQNEAQ (reference sequence). The chain's CDR3 is CASRHERGAFF. The DNA of the CDR3 is TGTGCCAGCAGACATGAGAGGGGGGCTTTCTTT. Together with reference TRBV7-9 and TRBJ1-1, the CDR3 gives the full variable domain: DTGVSQNPRHKITKRGQNVTFRCDPISEHNRLYWYRQTLGQGPEFLTYFQNEAQLEKSRLLSDRFSAERPKGSFSTLEIQRTEQGDSAMYLCASRHERGAFFGQGTRLTVV.

The V gene is TRBV6-1, the J gene TRBJ2-3; 12 nucleotides agree with TRBD2. The CDR3 sequence is 17 residues long. Trimming removed 4 bases from V and 2 bases from J; junction bases left unmatched: 7. From germline, CDR1 is MNHNS and CDR2 SASEGT. Written as DNA, the CDR3 is TGTGCCAGCAGTGGGCTAGCGGGGGGGCCTAACACAGATACGCAGTATTTT. It codes for CASSGLAGGPNTDTQYF.

This rearrangement joins TRBV2 to TRBJ2-1; perhaps TRBD2 as D (6 bases). Per the germline V gene, CDR1 is SNHLY and CDR2 is FYNNEI. Between the trimmed V and J ends, which lost 2 bases and 5 bases, there was a span of 16 bases. This CDR3 spans 16 amino acids. CDR3 region: CASSEKPGLLHNEQFF. CDR3 nucleotide sequence: TGTGCCAGCAGTGAAAAGCCGGGACTCCTCCACAATGAGCAGTTCTTC.

The chain carries TRBV6-5 and TRBJ2-5; 9 nucleotides agree with TRBD1. The length of the CDR3 is 15 residues. With V trimmed by 5 bases and J by 1 base, 5 bases remained unmatched. Per germline, CDR1 MNHEY and CDR2 SVGAGI. The CDR3 sequence: CASSRPGQGQETQYF. CDR3 DNA: TGTGCCAGCAGTCGACCGGGACAGGGCCAAGAGACCCAGTACTTC.

The chain has TRBV29-1 and TRBJ2-7; 8 nucleotides line up with TRBD2. This CDR3 spans 14 amino acids. Trimming cost V 4 bases and J 6 bases; bases outside gene matches: 11. Per germline, CDR1 SQVTM and CDR2 ANQGSEA. The CDR3 sequence: CSVVSFGGVGEQYF. CDR3 nucleotide sequence: TGCAGCGTTGTCTCCTTCGGGGGGGTCGGCGAGCAGTACTTC.

The V and J genes are TRBV15 and TRBJ1-1, with 9 bases lining up with TRBD1. V lost 3 bases, J lost 4 bases, and 3 bases stayed unmatched. The germline V gene encodes CDR1 LNHNV and CDR2 YYDKDF (reference sequence). CDR3 length equals 14 residues. The CDR3 loop is CATSSGTGSTEAFF. The CDR3 DNA follows: TGTGCCACCAGCAGCGGGACAGGGAGCACTGAAGCTTTCTTT.

The gene calls are TRBV7-9 and TRBJ2-3; TRBD2 agrees at 12 bases. After removal of 4 bases from V and 10 bases from J, the junction contained 9 bases not matched to a gene. Germline loops: CDR1 SEHNR, CDR2 FQNEAQ (reference sequence). The CDR3 has 15 residues. CDR3 bases: TGTGCCAGCAGCTCCCTAGCGGGGGGGGCCATTGCGCAGTATTTT. This encodes CASSSLAGGAIAQYF.

This clone was detected once. This sequence joins TRBV5-1 and TRBJ2-1, with 10 bases lining up with TRBD2. Germline CDR1 and CDR2: SGHRS and YFSETQ. V shed 1 base, J shed 7 bases, and the junction held 5 bases outside the gene matches. The CDR3 contains 15 residues. The chain's CDR3 is CASSLNSGGINEQFF. CDR3 coding DNA: TGCGCCAGCAGCTTGAATAGCGGGGGGATAAATGAGCAGTTCTTC. Drawing the rest from reference TRBV5-1 and TRBJ2-1, the complete variable domain is KAGVTQTPRYLIKTRGQQVTLSCSPISGHRSVSWYQQTPGQGLQFLFEYFSETQRNKGNFPGRFSGRQFSNSRSEMNVSTLELGDSALYLCASSLNSGGINEQFFGPGTRLTVL.